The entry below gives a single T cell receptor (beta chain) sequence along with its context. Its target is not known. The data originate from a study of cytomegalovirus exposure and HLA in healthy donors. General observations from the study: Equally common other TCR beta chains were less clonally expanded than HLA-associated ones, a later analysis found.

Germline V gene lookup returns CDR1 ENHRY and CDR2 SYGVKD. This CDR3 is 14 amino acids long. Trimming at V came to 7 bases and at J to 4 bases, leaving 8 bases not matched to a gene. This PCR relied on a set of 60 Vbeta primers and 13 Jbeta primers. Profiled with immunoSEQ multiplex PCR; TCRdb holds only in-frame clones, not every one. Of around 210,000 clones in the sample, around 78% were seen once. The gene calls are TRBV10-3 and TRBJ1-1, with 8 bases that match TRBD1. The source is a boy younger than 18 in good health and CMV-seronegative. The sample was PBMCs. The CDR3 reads CAITQTGGITEAFF. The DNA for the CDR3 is TGTGCCATCACCCAAACAGGGGGGATCACTGAAGCTTTCTTT.